The 16 T cell receptor beta chains listed next were all sequenced from one sample in a study of blood T cell repertoires in COVID-19. Profiling relied on immunoSEQ multiplex PCR, and the TCRdb table lists in-frame clones only, not all of them. Of approximately 220,000 clones in the sample, 83% were seen once. The sample was PBMCs or T cells enriched from blood (not recorded which). These receptor sequences come from a woman aged 40 to 50 who had been exposed to COVID-19.

The chain recombines TRBV7-2 with TRBJ1-4; possible D gene TRBD1, 6 bases. V lost 1 base, J lost 7 bases, and 13 bases lay in between. Germline V gene sequence: CDR1 SGHTA, CDR2 FQGNSA. There are 15 residues in the CDR3. The CDR3 spells CASSLVGGGVEKLFF. The CDR3 nucleotides are TGTGCCAGCAGCTTAGTAGGGGGAGGGGTTGAAAAACTGTTTTTT.

In its sample, this clone was seen once. CDR3 sequence (DNA): TGTGCCAGCAGTTTCTCCAGGGGGCTAGATACGCAGTATTTT. It encodes CASSFSRGLDTQYF. The V call is TRBV27, the J call TRBJ2-3, with TRBD1 identical over 8 bases. From germline, CDR1 is MNHEY and CDR2 SMNVEV (reference sequence). The V segment lost 3 bases and the J segment 5 bases; nucleotides outside the gene matches: 4. This CDR3 comprises 14 residues.

The chain combines TRBV10-1 with TRBJ1-1, with TRBD1 matching 7 bases. From germline, CDR1 is WNHNN and CDR2 SYGVQD (reference sequence). The trim removed 6 bases at V and 6 bases at J, leaving 13 bases unmatched. This CDR3 comprises 15 residues. The CDR3 region is CASSELPGGCAEAFF. In nucleotides, the CDR3 is TGCGCCAGCAGCGAACTCCCAGGGGGGTGCGCTGAAGCTTTCTTT.

The chain links TRBV27 to TRBJ2-1; D is ambiguous. V was clipped by 5 bases and J by 6 bases, with 14 bases between them. Germline V gene data show CDR1 as MNHEY and CDR2 as SMNVEV (reference sequence). The CDR3 length is 14 residues. The CDR3 DNA follows: TGTGCCAGCAGTATCGCCCTACTCTCCAATGAGCAGTTCTTC. It is translated as CASSIALLSNEQFF.

V and J are TRBV12-3 or TRBV12-4 and TRBJ2-1; D is unclear. Trimming took off 4 bases at V and 3 bases at J, with 7 bases between the two ends. This CDR3 region has 13 residues. CDR3 protein: CASSSLLYNEQFF. CDR3 coding DNA: TGTGCCAGCAGTTCCCTACTCTACAATGAGCAGTTCTTC.

The chain couples TRBV7-3 to TRBJ2-1, with 9 bases lining up with TRBD2. With 2 bases clipped from V and 7 bases from J, the junction kept 6 bases outside the gene matches. The CDR3 sequence is 15 residues long. Germline-derived CDR1 and CDR2 are SGHTA and FQGTGA. The CDR3 here is CASSLGAGGSNEQFF. CDR3 in DNA: TGTGCCAGCAGCTTAGGAGCGGGGGGCTCAAATGAGCAGTTCTTC.

The chain employs TRBV7-8 and TRBJ1-6; D might be TRBD1 (6 bases). Germline V gene lookup returns CDR1 SGHVS and CDR2 FQNEAQ. V gave up 5 bases and J gave up 9 bases, with 17 bases separating them. This CDR3 is 15 amino acids long. CDR3 DNA: TGTGCCAGCAGCCCCAGGGAGGGGGAGGGTTCACCCCTCCACTTT. Amino acids: CASSPREGEGSPLHF.

CDR3 DNA: TGTGCCAGCAGTTTCCGTCGTGAGACCCAGTACTTC. Amino acids: CASSFRRETQYF. The chain is built from TRBV28 and TRBJ2-5, with D uncertain. Germline V CDR1 and CDR2: MDHEN, SYDVKM. The CDR3 sequence is 12 residues long. Trimming left V 3 bases short and J 5 bases short, with 7 bases between.

This chain joins TRBV28 and TRBJ2-5; TRBD2 matches at 11 bases. The CDR3 length is 17 residues. With V trimmed by 2 bases and J by 3 bases, 8 bases remained unmatched. CDR1 is MDHEN, CDR2 SYDVKM, per germline. DNA for the CDR3: TGTGCCAGCAGTTTAGGTAGGACTAGCGGGCTCGAAGAGACCCAGTACTTC. It yields the protein CASSLGRTSGLEETQYF.

This rearrangement joins TRBV7-3 to TRBJ2-3; maybe TRBD2 (7 bases). V gave up 5 bases and J gave up 3 bases, with 18 bases separating them. The CDR3 runs to 16 residues. The germline V gene encodes CDR1 SGHTA and CDR2 FQGTGA. CDR3 in amino acids: CASSPRAGALTDTQYF. The DNA for the CDR3 is TGTGCCAGCAGCCCTCGGGCGGGGGCGCTTACAGATACGCAGTATTTT.

This CDR3 reads CASSTDRLYGYTF. The CDR3 nucleotides read TGTGCCAGCAGCACGGACAGGCTCTATGGCTACACCTTC. This chain links TRBV5-6 with TRBJ1-2; 7 nucleotides align to TRBD1. Germline lookup yields CDR1 SGHDT and CDR2 YYEEEE. With 4 bases clipped from V and 4 bases from J, the junction kept 4 bases outside the gene matches. The CDR3 loop spans 13 amino acids.

Written as DNA, the CDR3 is TGTGCCAGCGGCGAAGCGGGGGCCACAGATACGCAGTATTTT. This sequence encodes CASGEAGATDTQYF. The chain couples TRBV28 to TRBJ2-3; TRBD2 aligns across 8 bases. CDR3 size: 14 residues. V lost 8 bases, J lost 2 bases, and 6 bases stayed unmatched. Germline values: CDR1 MDHEN, CDR2 SYDVKM.

In DNA, the CDR3 is TGCAGCGTACCCAAGGGGGGGACGGAGACCCAGTACTTC. Translating gives CSVPKGGTETQYF. The chain joins TRBV29-1 to TRBJ2-5; a weak D match, TRBD2 (7 bases). The CDR3 has 13 amino acids. V was trimmed by 6 bases and J by 5 bases, leaving 16 bases between them. Germline loops: CDR1 SQVTM, CDR2 ANQGSEA.

V usage is TRBV5-4 and J usage is TRBJ1-1; 7 nucleotides align to TRBD1. The CDR3 is 14 amino acids. The V segment lost 4 bases and the J segment 5 bases; nucleotides outside the gene matches: 8. Germline V lookup: CDR1 SGHNT, CDR2 YYREEE (reference sequence). CDR3 protein: CASSTSTGRTEAFF. The CDR3 DNA follows: TGTGCCAGCAGCACCTCGACAGGGAGGACTGAAGCTTTCTTT.

The genes are TRBV24-1 and TRBJ2-7; D possibly corresponds to TRBD2 (5 bases). The length of the CDR3 is 12 residues. V lost 5 bases to trimming and J lost 1 base, with 5 bases between them. The V gene's germline CDR1 is KGHDR and CDR2 SFDVKD. CDR3 sequence reads: CATSGGSYEQYF. CDR3 coding DNA: TGTGCCACCAGTGGAGGGTCCTACGAGCAGTACTTC.

This chain joins TRBV4-1 and TRBJ1-1; D gene unclear. CDR3 size: 14 residues. Trimming took 3 bases from V and 7 from J, leaving 15 bases between them. Germline-derived CDR1 and CDR2 are MGHRA and YSYEKL. CDR3 coding DNA: TGCGCCAGCAGCCAGGGCGAAGTCCGTTTTGAAGCTTTCTTT. It codes for CASSQGEVRFEAFF.